These T cell receptor beta chains were read from a single sample in a study of lymphopenia after photon versus proton radiotherapy. Sequenced by immunoSEQ multiplex PCR; TCRdb stores in-frame clones only, minus some. This table has tens of thousands of clones, roughly 93% appearing once. Sequencing used peripheral blood, obtained from a patient treated with photon-based radiotherapy. The receptors were sampled from a woman between 70 and 85 years old with pancreatic cancer. Each CDR3 is given with its conserved first and last residue. The order of the fields is J gene, D gene, clone size, V gene, CDR3 DNA, CDR3 protein. The D gene is left open where the match is weak. Clone size is stated in some rows and not others, as once, few, many or a class when expanded.

TRBJ1-1	.	.	TRBV4-2	TGTGCCAGCAGCTTGGGGCCGCAAAACTGGCACACTGAAGCTTTCTTT	CASSLGPQNWHTEAFF
TRBJ1-1	.	.	TRBV7-9	TGTGCCAGCAGCTCCCTATTCCAGGGCACTGAAGCTTTCTTT	CASSSLFQGTEAFF
TRBJ2-2	.	.	TRBV11-3	TGTGCCAGCAGCACACACAGGGAAGGGGAGCTGTTTTTT	CASSTHREGELFF
TRBJ2-2	.	once	TRBV27	TGTGCCAGCAGTTTAGACGTCTCTCGGCCTGGAGGGGAGCTGTTTTTT	CASSLDVSRPGGELFF
TRBJ2-2	TRBD2	.	TRBV9	TGTGCCAGCAGCAATAGCGGGGGGGCGAACACCGGGGAGCTGTTTTTT	CASSNSGGANTGELFF
TRBJ1-4	TRBD1	.	TRBV28	TGTGCCAGCAGGCCCGACAGGGGATCGACTAATGAAAAACTGTTTTTT	CASRPDRGSTNEKLFF
TRBJ2-7	TRBD2	.	TRBV18	TGTGCCAGCTCACCGAGTAGCGGGAGCCACGAGCAGTACTTC	CASSPSSGSHEQYF
TRBJ2-1	TRBD2	once	TRBV27	TGTGCCAGCAGTTTATTGGCGGGAGTAAAGGGGAATGAGCAGTTCTTC	CASSLLAGVKGNEQFF
TRBJ2-1	TRBD2	.	TRBV7-2	TGTGCCAGCAGCCCTAGCGGGAGGCGCTCATACAATGAGCAGTTCTTC	CASSPSGRRSYNEQFF
TRBJ2-7	.	.	TRBV11-2	TGTGCCAGCAGCTTAGAGCAGGGCTACGAGCAGTACTTC	CASSLEQGYEQYF
TRBJ2-1	.	.	TRBV9	TGTGCCAGCAGCCCCTGGCGGGACTCCTACAATGAGCAGTTCTTC	CASSPWRDSYNEQFF
TRBJ2-1	TRBD2	.	TRBV4-1	TGCGCCAGCAGCCAAACTAGCGGGAGGGTAAATGAGCAGTTCTTC	CASSQTSGRVNEQFF
TRBJ1-1	.	medium-sized	TRBV5-6	TGTGCCAGCAGCTCTGGCCCAGCGGGGGGCACTGAAGCTTTCTTT	CASSSGPAGGTEAFF
TRBJ1-5	.	.	TRBV5-8	TGTGCCAGCAGCTTGGTCCAGGGCTGGCAGCCCCAGCATTTT	CASSLVQGWQPQHF
TRBJ2-7	.	.	TRBV28	TGTGCCAGCAGCCGTATAAGTAAGGGAGGCGAGCAGTACTTC	CASSRISKGGEQYF
TRBJ2-5	.	.	TRBV5-6	TGTGCCAGCAGCAGGGACGGGAAGACCCAGTACTTC	CASSRDGKTQYF
TRBJ2-5	TRBD2	.	TRBV7-9	TGTGCCAGCAGCTTAGTCCGGGGGGAGCAGTACTTC	CASSLVRGEQYF
TRBJ2-3	.	.	TRBV4-2	TGTGCCAGCAGCCAAGTTGGTGAGAGAGGAGGGGAGTATTTT	CASSQVGERGGEYF
TRBJ2-6	.	.	TRBV9	TGTGCCAGCAGCGTTACGCGGGCCGGGGCCAACGTCCTGACTTTC	CASSVTRAGANVLTF
TRBJ2-3	.	.	TRBV14	TGTGCCAGCAGCCAGTGGGGGTCCAACACAGATACGCAGTATTTT	CASSQWGSNTDTQYF